A selection of T cell receptor beta chains follows, all from one sample in a study of blood T cell repertoires in COVID-19. Generated by immunoSEQ multiplex PCR, the TCRdb table keeps only in-frame clones and is missing some. Here the sample spans over 350,000 clones, around nine tenths being singletons. The sequenced sample consisted of PBMCs or T cells enriched from blood (not recorded which). The receptors were sampled from a woman under 30 who had recovered from COVID-19. The CDR3 runs from the conserved cysteine through the conserved F or W. The order of the fields is D gene, V gene, J gene, clone size, CDR3 DNA, CDR3 protein. A D gene is named only where the DNA matches it firmly. Only part of the rows carry a size: once, few, many, or a class if the clone is expanded.

d_call: TRBD1
v_call: TRBV29-1
j_call: TRBJ1-1
clone_size: -
cdr3_nt: TGCAGCGTCTCCGGGACAGGGGGCAACACTGAAGCTTTCTTT
cdr3_aa: CSVSGTGGNTEAFF

d_call: TRBD1
v_call: TRBV27
j_call: TRBJ2-3
clone_size: -
cdr3_nt: TGTGCCAGCTGGTGGCAGGGGGCCATAGATACGCAGTATTTT
cdr3_aa: CASWWQGAIDTQYF

d_call: -
v_call: TRBV7-9
j_call: TRBJ1-4
clone_size: few
cdr3_nt: TGTGCCAGCAGCCCGTGGGCCGGGGAGGAGGAAAAACTGTTTTTT
cdr3_aa: CASSPWAGEEEKLFF

d_call: -
v_call: TRBV10-3
j_call: TRBJ2-6
clone_size: -
cdr3_nt: TGTGCCATGGGGCGTCCTGGGGCCAACGTCCTGACTTTC
cdr3_aa: CAMGRPGANVLTF

d_call: TRBD1
v_call: TRBV24-1
j_call: TRBJ2-1
clone_size: -
cdr3_nt: TGTGCCACCAGTGAGGGGACAGCTTCTTACAATGAGCAGTTCTTC
cdr3_aa: CATSEGTASYNEQFF

d_call: -
v_call: TRBV4-1
j_call: TRBJ2-3
clone_size: -
cdr3_nt: TGCGCCAGCAGCCAAGAGGGACAAATTATAGCAGATACGCAGTATTTT
cdr3_aa: CASSQEGQIIADTQYF

d_call: -
v_call: TRBV6-5
j_call: TRBJ1-6
clone_size: few
cdr3_nt: TGTGCCAGCAGACAGAATTCACCCCTCCACTTT
cdr3_aa: CASRQNSPLHF

d_call: -
v_call: TRBV7-3
j_call: TRBJ1-5
clone_size: -
cdr3_nt: TGTGCCAGCAGCCCCGGTTCCGGTCAGCCCCAGCATTTT
cdr3_aa: CASSPGSGQPQHF

d_call: -
v_call: TRBV7-2
j_call: TRBJ2-5
clone_size: -
cdr3_nt: TGTGCCAGCAGCTTACCCCCAGGGACCCAGTACTTC
cdr3_aa: CASSLPPGTQYF

d_call: TRBD1
v_call: TRBV11-2
j_call: TRBJ2-1
clone_size: -
cdr3_nt: TGTGCCAGCAGCCCAATCGGCGGCAGGGGGAATGAGCAGTTCTTC
cdr3_aa: CASSPIGGRGNEQFF

d_call: -
v_call: TRBV19
j_call: TRBJ2-1
clone_size: -
cdr3_nt: TGTGCCAGTAGTATAGATCTACCGCCTTCCTACAATGAGCAGTTCTTC
cdr3_aa: CASSIDLPPSYNEQFF

d_call: -
v_call: TRBV30
j_call: TRBJ1-3
clone_size: -
cdr3_nt: TGTGCCTGGAGCACGGGGTCTGGAAACACCATATATTTT
cdr3_aa: CAWSTGSGNTIYF

d_call: -
v_call: TRBV7-9
j_call: TRBJ2-3
clone_size: -
cdr3_nt: TGTGCCAGCAGCTTAGCCGGGGGAGGCGATACGCAGTATTTT
cdr3_aa: CASSLAGGGDTQYF